These T cell receptor beta chains were read from a single sample in a study of cytomegalovirus exposure and HLA in healthy donors. The data were produced by immunoSEQ multiplex PCR, yet TCRdb's version contains in-frame clones alone and is incomplete. The table has 150,000 or so clones, about 76% seen once. The sequencing input was PBMCs. These receptors were collected from a female donor in good health and CMV-seronegative. The CDR3 runs from the conserved cysteine through the conserved F or W. The D gene is left open where the match is weak. Size is stated for part of the rows, as once, few or many counts, or as a class when the clone is expanded.

TRBD1	TRBV9	TRBJ2-4	15	few	TGTGCCAGCAGCGTCAGTGGGGACAGGGAGTCCCTTCAGTACTTC	CASSVSGDRESLQYF
.	TRBV6-5	TRBJ1-1	12	.	TGTGCCAGCAGTTTAGGAGGGCCTGAAGCTTTCTTT	CASSLGGPEAFF
TRBD2	TRBV5-1	TRBJ2-4	15	.	TGCGCCAGCAGCCCGAGCGGGAGTCCGGGAAACATTCAGTACTTC	CASSPSGSPGNIQYF
TRBD2	TRBV6-5	TRBJ2-7	14	.	TGTGCCAGCAGAACTACCGGGACTAGCTACGAGCAGTACTTC	CASRTTGTSYEQYF
TRBD1	TRBV30	TRBJ1-2	14	.	TGTGCCTGGACAGGGGACAGGACTCTCTATGGCTACACCTTC	CAWTGDRTLYGYTF
TRBD1	TRBV5-1	TRBJ1-2	15	.	TGCGCCAGCAGCTTCGGGACAGGGGGCGAGGGGGGCTACACCTTC	CASSFGTGGEGGYTF
TRBD1	TRBV5-1	TRBJ2-4	12	.	TGCGCCAGCAGCCCCGGGACAGGGGCTGCGTACTTC	CASSPGTGAAYF
TRBD1	TRBV5-1	TRBJ1-2	13	.	TGCGCCAGCAGCGGGACAGGGTCACGAGGCTACACCTTC	CASSGTGSRGYTF
TRBD1	TRBV9	TRBJ1-1	14	.	TGTGCCAGCAGCGTAGCAGGGGGTAAGACTGAAGCTTTCTTT	CASSVAGGKTEAFF
TRBD1	TRBV11-2	TRBJ2-7	12	.	TGTGCCAGCAGCTATGACAGGGACGAGCAGTACTTC	CASSYDRDEQYF
.	TRBV6-5	TRBJ2-5	13	.	TGTGCCAGCAGTTATAGGAGGGGAGAGACCCAGTACTTC	CASSYRRGETQYF
TRBD1	TRBV30	TRBJ1-1	13	.	TGTGCCTGGAGGTCCGAGGGGGCGGCTGAAGCTTTCTTT	CAWRSEGAAEAFF
.	TRBV15	TRBJ2-7	13	.	TGTGCCACCAGCAGAGATAGTGGTTACGAGCAGTACTTC	CATSRDSGYEQYF